This is a list of T cell receptor beta chains from one sample in a study of T-cell memory formation after mild COVID-19. TCRdb processed the 5' RACE reads anew with MiXCR; each CDR3 protein has one entry. The data show 350,000 to 450,000 distinct CDR3 sequences, with under 30% seen just once and roughly 13% held by the top ten. Sequencing was performed on PBMCs or a T cell subset sorted from them (not recorded which). All receptors come from an adult woman who had mild COVID-19 (a few samples of this study predate the infection). Cell type and time point are not known. Each CDR3 is given with its conserved first and last residue. The D gene is left open where the match is weak. Some rows mark clone size as missing; the rest say once, few, many or name a class of expanded clone.

V gene	J gene	clone size	D gene	CDR3 protein	CDR3 DNA
TRBV6-2/TRBV6-3	TRBJ2-3	few	.	CASQRSGTDTQYF	TGTGCCAGCCAGCGATCGGGCACAGATACGCAGTATTTT
TRBV29-1	TRBJ1-2	few	.	CSASLSYRENYGYTF	TGCAGCGCCTCGTTATCATACAGGGAGAACTATGGCTACACCTTC
TRBV7-9	TRBJ2-7	few	.	CASSPPRDLGEQYF	TGTGCCAGCAGCCCCCCCCGGGACTTGGGCGAGCAGTACTTC
TRBV7-9	TRBJ2-7	.	.	CASSPDTSRYEQYF	TGTGCCAGCAGCCCAGACACGAGTCGCTACGAGCAGTACTTC
TRBV5-1	TRBJ2-7	.	TRBD2	CASSPVGLAGGRVYEQYF	TGCGCCAGCAGCCCCGTAGGACTAGCGGGGGGAAGGGTGTACGAGCAGTACTTC
TRBV12-3/TRBV12-4	TRBJ2-5	.	.	CASSFSGTQYF	TGTGCCAGCAGTTTTAGTGGGACCCAGTACTTC
TRBV20-1	TRBJ2-6	few	TRBD1	CSAPGTGHSGANVLTF	TGCAGTGCTCCCGGGACAGGCCACTCTGGGGCCAACGTCCTGACTTTC
TRBV19	TRBJ2-3	few	.	CASTTASTDTQYF	TGTGCCAGTACGACAGCTAGCACAGATACGCAGTATTTT
TRBV18	TRBJ2-3	.	.	CASSQDRDLGADTQYF	TGTGCCAGCTCACAAGACCGGGACCTGGGGGCAGATACGCAGTATTTT
TRBV7-3	TRBJ2-5	few	.	CASSPDPYSKETQYF	TGTGCCAGCAGCCCGGACCCGTACAGTAAAGAGACCCAGTACTTC
TRBV7-8	TRBJ2-3	.	.	CASSLDWGDTQYF	TGTGCCAGCAGCTTAGACTGGGGGGATACGCAGTATTTT
TRBV9	TRBJ2-7	many	.	CASSVRPGLPWGEQYF	TGTGCCAGCAGCGTTCGCCCGGGACTCCCTTGGGGAGAGCAGTACTTC
TRBV29-1	TRBJ2-7	.	TRBD1	CSVGRTGSHEQYF	TGCAGCGTAGGTCGGACAGGGAGCCACGAGCAGTACTTC
TRBV12-3/TRBV12-4	TRBJ2-3	.	TRBD2	CASSTLGLAGGTDTQYF	TGTGCCAGCAGCACTCTCGGACTAGCGGGGGGCACAGATACGCAGTATTTT
TRBV19	TRBJ1-1	.	TRBD1	CATTRTGNTEAFF	TGTGCCACCACTCGGACAGGGAACACTGAAGCTTTCTTT
TRBV11-2	TRBJ2-1	few	TRBD2	CASRSLAGGDNEQFF	TGTGCCAGCAGATCCCTAGCGGGAGGGGACAATGAGCAGTTCTTC
TRBV12-3/TRBV12-4	TRBJ2-5	few	TRBD1	CASSHTGGSGETQYF	TGTGCCAGCAGCCATACAGGGGGCAGTGGGGAGACCCAGTACTTC
TRBV4-3	TRBJ1-4	few	TRBD1	CASSHLGTGVEKLFF	TGCGCCAGCAGCCATCTCGGGACAGGGGTCGAAAAACTGTTTTTT
TRBV7-2	TRBJ2-3	few	TRBD1	CASSPTTGEYTDTQYF	TGTGCCAGCAGCCCTACTACAGGGGAGTACACAGATACGCAGTATTTT
TRBV28	TRBJ1-5	.	.	CASSPGPFSNPQHF	TGTGCCAGCAGTCCCGGACCTTTCTCTAATCCCCAGCATTTT
TRBV5-1	TRBJ2-2	few	TRBD1	CASSLSGQGSTGELFF	TGCGCCAGCAGCTTGTCCGGACAGGGTAGCACCGGGGAGCTGTTTTTT
TRBV20-1	TRBJ2-2	few	TRBD1	CSAHKGGLAGELFF	TGCAGTGCTCACAAAGGGGGCCTGGCCGGGGAGCTGTTTTTT
TRBV7-2	TRBJ1-1	.	.	CASSLVIVGREAFF	TGTGCCAGCAGCTTAGTCATTGTCGGGAGAGAAGCTTTCTTT
TRBV28	TRBJ2-1	many	.	CASGPRSTSSYNEQFF	TGTGCCAGCGGCCCCCGAAGCACGAGCTCCTACAATGAGCAGTTCTTC
TRBV7-6	TRBJ2-1	few	TRBD1	CASSPLGTVYNEQFF	TGTGCCAGCAGCCCTCTGGGGACAGTTTACAATGAGCAGTTCTTC
TRBV2	TRBJ2-5	.	TRBD2	CASRRLATDQETQYF	TGTGCCAGCAGGAGACTAGCGACCGACCAAGAGACCCAGTACTTC
TRBV6-1	TRBJ1-1	.	.	CASTESRNTEAFF	TGTGCCAGCACCGAAAGTAGGAACACTGAAGCTTTCTTT
TRBV7-6	TRBJ2-3	few	TRBD2	CASSLETSGPPRHF	TGTGCCAGCAGCTTAGAGACTAGCGGGCCCCCACGGCATTTT
TRBV7-9	TRBJ2-7	few	.	CASRALSYEQYF	TGTGCCAGCAGGGCCCTCTCCTACGAGCAGTACTTC
TRBV12-3/TRBV12-4	TRBJ2-2	.	.	CASSPRTSNTGELFF	TGTGCCAGCAGTCCCCGGACCTCGAACACCGGGGAGCTGTTTTTT
TRBV7-6	TRBJ2-2	.	.	CASSLGYSAGELFF	TGTGCCAGCAGCTTGGGTTATAGCGCCGGGGAGCTGTTTTTT
TRBV29-1	TRBJ2-2	few	TRBD1	CSVEDRGRLPGELFF	TGCAGCGTTGAAGACAGGGGGCGCCTGCCCGGGGAGCTGTTTTTT